This TCR beta chain was found in a study of cytomegalovirus exposure and HLA in healthy donors. General observations from the study: Analyses of presence and absence presupposed an approximately uniform sequencing depth across donors. It was reported in a later analysis that an Asian-associated ancestry cluster showed fewer N-insertions than the 666-donor mean.

Comments on this clone: Antigen: not known.

The study ran its PCR with 60 Vbeta and 13 Jbeta primers. Sequenced by immunoSEQ multiplex PCR; TCRdb stores in-frame clones only, minus some. The sample records about 98,000 clones, 70% to 80% being singletons. This TCR derives from a man aged 18 to 35 in good health and CMV-seropositive. Sequencing used PBMCs.

The CDR3 region is CAGTSGTVREKLFF. DNA for the CDR3: TGTGCCGGAACCTCCGGGACAGTTAGGGAAAAACTGTTTTTT. The V gene is TRBV21-1, the J gene TRBJ1-4; TRBD1, the table's D call, lacks a check against the DNA. TRBV21-1 is assigned pseudogene status. This CDR3 contains 14 residues.